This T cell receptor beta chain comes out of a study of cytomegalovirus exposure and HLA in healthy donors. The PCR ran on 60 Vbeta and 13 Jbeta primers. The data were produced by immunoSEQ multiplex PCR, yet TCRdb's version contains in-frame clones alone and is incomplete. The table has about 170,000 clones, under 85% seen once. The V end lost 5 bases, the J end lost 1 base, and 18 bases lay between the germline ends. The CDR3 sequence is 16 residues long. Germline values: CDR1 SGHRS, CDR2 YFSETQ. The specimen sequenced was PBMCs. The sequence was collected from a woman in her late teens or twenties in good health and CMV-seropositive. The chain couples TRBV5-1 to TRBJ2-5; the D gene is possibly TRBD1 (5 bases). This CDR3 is CASSGAVLAAQETQYF. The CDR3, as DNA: TGCGCCAGCAGTGGGGCTGTCTTGGCGGCCCAAGAGACCCAGTACTTC.